This TCR beta chain was obtained from a study of blood T cell repertoires in COVID-19. The length of the CDR3 is 12 residues. Germline CDR1 reads GTSNPN; CDR2 reads SVGIG (reference sequence). Trimming removed 3 bases from V and 4 bases from J, with 9 bases in between. The repertoire was sequenced with immunoSEQ multiplex PCR; TCRdb's copy has only in-frame clones and lacks some. Among over 200,000 clones listed, roughly 80% were seen once. The chain uses TRBV30 and TRBJ1-1; no firm D call. Sequencing was done on a sample of peripheral blood. The receptor's source is a human donor in a cohort sampled during active COVID-19. The DNA for the CDR3 is TGTGCCTGGAGACTCTCAAGCACTGAAGCTTTCTTT. This encodes CAWRLSSTEAFF.